These 10 T cell receptor beta chains share one sample of origin, sequenced in a study of cytomegalovirus exposure and HLA in healthy donors. It was with 60 Vbeta and 13 Jbeta primers that the PCR ran. TCRdb keeps only in-frame clones here, not all; method: immunoSEQ multiplex PCR. In all, the sample yields approximately 110,000 clones. Sequencing used PBMCs. The receptors originated from a man in his thirties or forties in good health and CMV-seronegative.

The chain couples TRBV27 to TRBJ2-5; tentative D call: TRBD2 (7 bases). The V and J ends lost 8 bases and 5 bases respectively, with 12 bases between them. Germline values: CDR1 MNHEY, CDR2 SMNVEV (reference sequence). The CDR3 has 12 amino acids. CDR3 DNA sequence: TGTGCCAGCGGGGGGAGGGGGGAGACCCAGTACTTC. This sequence encodes CASGGRGETQYF.

The gene calls are TRBV30 and TRBJ2-5; 10 positions match TRBD2. The junction had 5 bases not matched to a gene; V was cut back by 2 bases and J by 2 bases. The CDR3 has 15 residues. Germline lookup yields CDR1 GTSNPN and CDR2 SVGIG (reference sequence). CDR3 nucleotides: TGTGCCTGGAGTCTTACTAGCGGGGATCAAGAGACCCAGTACTTC. Its translation: CAWSLTSGDQETQYF.

The chain couples TRBV19 to TRBJ2-7, with no clear D. CDR1 is LNHDA and CDR2 is SQIVND in the germline V gene (reference sequence). This CDR3 is built from 14 residues. The V and J ends lost 3 bases and 3 bases respectively, with 12 bases between them. CDR3 sequence reads: CASSIQSEDYEQYF. The CDR3, as DNA: TGTGCCAGTAGTATCCAGTCCGAGGACTACGAGCAGTACTTC.

The chain links TRBV27 to TRBJ2-7; TRBD1 is a possible D gene (6 bases). V lost 6 bases, J lost 2 bases, and 17 bases lay in between. The CDR3 totals 15 residues. Looked up from germline, CDR1 is MNHEY and CDR2 is SMNVEV (reference sequence). CDR3 region: CASSLRYRVTYEQYF. The CDR3 nucleotides read TGTGCCAGCAGCCTACGATACAGGGTGACCTACGAGCAGTACTTC.

The CDR3 is CASRRTGGAYGYTF. The CDR3 DNA reads as TGTGCCAGCAGGAGGACAGGGGGCGCCTATGGCTACACCTTC. The chain links TRBV27 to TRBJ1-2, with 11 bases matching TRBD1. Germline assignment: CDR1 MNHEY and CDR2 SMNVEV (reference sequence). Trimming cost V 6 bases and J 4 bases; bases outside gene matches: 4. The CDR3 totals 14 residues.

The chain links TRBV5-1 to TRBJ2-3, with D possibly matching TRBD2 (6 bases). Germline lookup yields CDR1 SGHRS and CDR2 YFSETQ. V gave up 2 bases and J gave up 1 base, with 14 bases separating them. This CDR3 has 16 residues. CDR3 residues: CASSFDGAGRTDTQYF. The CDR3 region has the DNA TGCGCCAGCAGCTTTGACGGGGCGGGGCGCACAGATACGCAGTATTTT.

This chain connects TRBV2 to TRBJ2-3; 8 positions agree with TRBD2. V trimming: 11 bases; J trimming: 2 bases; junction bases outside the gene matches: 9. CDR3 length: 14 amino acids. CDR1 is SNHLY and CDR2 is FYNNEI in the germline V gene. The CDR3 loop is CAGGPGGYTDTQYF. The CDR3 DNA reads as TGTGCCGGGGGACCGGGAGGGTACACAGATACGCAGTATTTT.

The V and J genes are TRBV9 and TRBJ2-2; 8 bases match TRBD1. Looked up from germline, CDR1 is SGDLS and CDR2 is YYNGEE. Trimming at V came to 4 bases and at J to 3 bases, leaving 5 bases not matched to a gene. The CDR3 has 15 residues. CDR3 bases: TGTGCCAGCAGCCTGGGACAGGAGTACACCGGGGAGCTGTTTTTT. This translates into CASSLGQEYTGELFF.

The rearrangement uses TRBV7-3 and TRBJ1-6; D is unclear. Between the trimmed V and J ends, which lost 2 bases and 11 bases, there was a span of 16 bases. CDR3 length: 15 amino acids. Germline V lookup: CDR1 SGHTA, CDR2 FQGTGA. DNA of the CDR3: TGTGCCAGCAGCTTACAAGGCAATTCGGGAGCACCCCTCCACTTT. Translation: CASSLQGNSGAPLHF. Filled out from reference TRBV7-3 and TRBJ1-6, the complete variable domain reads GAGVSQTPSNKVTEKGKYVELRCDPISGHTALYWYRQSLGQGPEFLIYFQGTGAADDSGLPNDRFFAVRPEGSVSTLKIQRTERGDSAVYLCASSLQGNSGAPLHFGNGTRLTVT.

V is TRBV30 and J is TRBJ2-1; 8 bases are a match to TRBD1. J lost 10 bases, V lost 3 bases, and 8 bases had no gene match. The germline gives CDR1 GTSNPN, CDR2 SVGIG (reference sequence). This CDR3 comprises 13 residues. CDR3 region: CAWSDSRTGEQFF. The CDR3 DNA is TGTGCCTGGAGCGACTCCCGGACAGGGGAGCAGTTCTTC.